One TCR beta chain is described in this entry. The antigen it binds to is not known. The input lacks base qualities; no much larger clone sits a single base away. The donors were healthy, HIV-negative adults with no recently reported acute infections or vaccinations. Every donor was a Caucasian adult living in Nashville, Tennessee, USA. CD4+ T cells were enriched by magnetic negative selection; naive cells were then positively selected on CD45RA, and the negative fraction formed the memory subset. Blood was collected by leukapheresis, and PBMCs were isolated by Ficoll-Histopaque density gradient centrifugation and then cryopreserved in liquid nitrogen vapor phase. Analytical flow cytometry was used to check the purity and quantity of every magnetically sorted T cell population. Each sorted fraction had its genomic DNA isolated and then quantified by UV absorbance on a Nanodrop 2000c. This entry belongs to a study of shared clonotypes between healthy human individuals (dated by TCRdb to about 2020). Describing the broader study: Three men and a couple of women, aged 18 to 49 years, made up the cohort. For each donor, CD4 naive and CD4 memory were each run on three plates, CD8 naive on two plates, and CD8 memory on one plate. Blood TCR repertoires of about 5 healthy adults were deeply sequenced to estimate repertoire size and the extent of clonotype sharing between individuals. Libraries were prepared and TCR repertoires were sequenced by different laboratories using diverse techniques, in order to increase sequencing depth and limit assay-specific biases. Each donor's leukapheresis produced roughly between about 0.8 and 8.9 billion PBMCs.

Study-wide findings and limitations: Because the study included a small number of donors, the genetic and exposure-history diversity represented was limited. Sharing across a handful of donors was observed for roughly 5.4% of naive CD4, 3% to 3.5% of naive CD8, 2.3% of memory CD4, and around 0.44% of memory CD8 clonotypes. Naive subsets generally had larger estimated clonotype richness than memory subsets did. Rarefaction of sorted-subset datasets indicated incomplete sequencing despite the large sequencing depth. Pairwise subsampling led to the expectation that sequencing depth would affect the degree of clonotype sharing among donors. Sampling was restricted to blood, and TCR repertoires in tissue are likely to differ from TCR repertoires in blood. Compared with non-shared clonotypes, clonotypes shared by all four sorted-subset donors had higher generation probabilities.

Using the deep immunoSEQ assay, multiplex PCR amplified TCR CDR3 regions from genomic DNA. Genomic DNA extracted from each cell subset was distributed evenly over all wells of several immunoSEQ 96-well plates, and each plate served as one replicate. For sorted subsets, roughly 190 ng of genomic DNA, equivalent to 30,000 or so T cell genomes, went into each replicate PCR. Purified libraries were measured with a Qubit 3.0 fluorometer, size-checked on a Bioanalyzer 2100, and measured again with the KAPA Library Quantification kit. Each immunoSEQ 96-well plate was sequenced on its own single-read 150-cycle Illumina NextSeq 550 flow cell. Per the original workflow: Because the immunoSEQ output included only junctional sequences and no quality scores, the filtering could not be the same as the filtering used for full-length reads. Sequences were annotated with PyIR, a Python wrapper for IgBLAST v1.9, and V/J genes and CDR3 were assigned using IMGT germline references. Reads with weak V/J assignments (E-value above 1e-6), missing CDR3, stop codons, out-of-frame junctions, or ambiguous translated residues were removed. V3J clonotypes were defined as sequences sharing an identical inferred V gene, J gene, and CDR3 amino acid sequence. Percentage overlap between repertoires was computed as shared unique clonotypes divided by the size of the smaller repertoire. RTK rarefaction, the Chao1 estimator, and Recon v2.1 estimates of unobserved clonotypes were used to assess repertoire richness. OLGA was used to compute generation probabilities for all TCRbeta clonotypes that the gDNA method yielded from several donors. TCRdb took this table from immuneACCESS and kept in-frame rearrangements with V and J called. Such tables lack part of the clones; where checked against another copy, unresolved V genes explain under half of the gap, and the rest is unexplained. V, J and clone size derive from that table, while D and trimming were established from the DNA sequence. In this sample the table shows around 2.1 million clones, approximately 96% of which occur a single time. The ten largest make up around 0.13% of the sample.

Sequencing was carried out using naive CD4+ T cells sorted from blood. Explained via the paper, the cell subset or site label denotes: CD45RA+ positively selected. This clonotype was obtained from a man between 18 and 35 years old in good health.

This receptor carries the CDR3 CASSPWPDNPSHEQFF. The DNA sequence follows: TGCGCCAGCAGCCCCTGGCCTGATAATCCCTCCCATGAGCAGTTCTTC. This sequence uses TRBV5-1 and TRBJ2-1; no D segment can be confidently identified. There are 16 amino acids in the CDR3, from cysteine to phenylalanine inclusive. The only DNA kept is the CDR3, 48 bases in frame from the first base. Between the V and J ends, shortened by 4 bases and 8 bases respectively, the junction contains 22 bases. The germline V gene supplies CDR1 SGHRS and CDR2 YFSETQ.